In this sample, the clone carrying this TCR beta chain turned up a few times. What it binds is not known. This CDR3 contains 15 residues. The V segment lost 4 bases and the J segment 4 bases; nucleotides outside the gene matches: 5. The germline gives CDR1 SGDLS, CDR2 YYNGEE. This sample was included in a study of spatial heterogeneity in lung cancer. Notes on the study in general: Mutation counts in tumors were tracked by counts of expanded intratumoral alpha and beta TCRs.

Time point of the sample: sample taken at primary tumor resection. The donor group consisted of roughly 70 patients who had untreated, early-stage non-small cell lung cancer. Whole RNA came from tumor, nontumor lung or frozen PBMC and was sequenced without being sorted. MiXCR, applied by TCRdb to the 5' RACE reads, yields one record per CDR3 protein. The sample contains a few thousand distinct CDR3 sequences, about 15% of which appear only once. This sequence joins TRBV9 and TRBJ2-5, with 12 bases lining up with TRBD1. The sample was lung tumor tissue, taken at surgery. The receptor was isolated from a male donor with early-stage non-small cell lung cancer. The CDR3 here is CASSQRDRGRETQYF. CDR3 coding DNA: TGTGCCAGCAGCCAACGGGACAGGGGGCGAGAGACCCAGTACTTC.